The 20 T cell receptor beta chains given below trace back to one sample, sequenced in a study of regulatory T cells in long-lasting Graves disease. Arm-PCR of CDR3 regions with iRepertoire HTBI primers generated TCR beta libraries. From the multiplex PCR reads, TCRdb called clonotypes with MiXCR, one entry per CDR3 protein. The data contain a few hundred thousand distinct CDR3 sequences, roughly 20% of them singletons. Stated time point: newly diagnosed GD, antithyroid drugs for less than 3 months. Generation of the TCR library employed RNA extracted from PBMCs. This sample was shared with a second study, whose subject was T cells in Graves' hyperthyroidism and ophthalmopathy.

The specimen comprised peripheral blood mononuclear cells (PBMCs), sampled at new diagnosis, from a patient treated with antithyroid drugs. These receptors were collected from a woman in her 30s with Graves disease.

This clonotype was seen at least ten times. The chain employs TRBV7-8 and TRBJ1-2; D is perhaps TRBD1 (6 bases). Trimming stripped 1 base from V and 1 base from J, with 13 bases between. CDR1 and CDR2 (germline): SGHVS, FQNEAQ. The CDR3 spans 16 residues. The DNA of the CDR3 is TGTGCCAGCAGCTTAGTAAGGGGGGCCTTTAACTATGGCTACACCTTC. It is translated as CASSLVRGAFNYGYTF.

This clonotype was counted once. A much larger clone differs by one base, so this may be a read error. This chain connects TRBV28 to TRBJ1-2; no clear D gene. Between the trimmed V and J ends, which lost 4 bases and 6 bases, there was a span of 21 bases. Germline V CDR1 and CDR2: MDHEN, SYDVKM. This CDR3 is 16 amino acids long. CDR3 loop: CASSSGIGPPLDGYTF. The CDR3 DNA is TGTGCCAGCAGTTCCGGGATAGGGCCCCCGCTCGATGGCTACACCTTC.

This clonotype occurred many times. The chain links TRBV12-5 to TRBJ2-5, with D perhaps assigned TRBD1 or TRBD2 (5 bases each). The germline V gene has CDR1 LGHNT and CDR2 FRNRAP. CDR3 length: 15 amino acids. V dropped 7 bases and J dropped 3 bases, with 18 bases sitting between them. CDR3 sequence (DNA): TGTGCTAGTGACGATCGACTAATGGGGGAAGAGACCCAGTACTTC. It is translated as CASDDRLMGEETQYF.

This clonotype occurred a few times. V usage is TRBV30 and J usage is TRBJ1-6; 7 nucleotides align to TRBD1. Germline V gene lookup returns CDR1 GTSNPN and CDR2 SVGIG (reference sequence). Trimming cost V 5 bases and J 0 bases; bases outside gene matches: 7. The CDR3 sequence is 16 residues long. CDR3 loop: CAWGDSYASYNSPLHF. The CDR3 DNA follows: TGTGCCTGGGGGGACAGTTATGCCTCCTATAATTCACCCCTCCACTTT. Drawing the rest from reference TRBV30 and TRBJ1-6, the complete variable domain is SQTIHQWPATLVQPVGSPLSLECTVEGTSNPNLYWYRQAAGRGLQLLFYSVGIGQISSEVPQNLSASRPQDRQFILSSKKLLLSDSGFYLCAWGDSYASYNSPLHFGNGTRLTVT.

A remark on this clonotype: A much larger clonotype is one base distant, so this may be a read error. This chain joins TRBV7-6 and TRBJ2-1, with 7 bases that match TRBD1. CDR3 length: 13 residues. The germline V gene encodes CDR1 SGHVS and CDR2 FNYEAQ. The CDR3 here is CASSFRGGNEQLF. The DNA of the CDR3 is TGTGCCAGCAGCTTTAGAGGGGGCAATGAGCAGCTCTTC.

This clonotype was seen many times. This chain connects TRBV20-1 to TRBJ1-5; 8 bases fit TRBD1. V lost 6 bases to trimming and J lost 5 bases; unmatched junction nucleotides: 6. CDR1 and CDR2 from the germline V gene are DFQATT and SNEGSKA (reference sequence). CDR3 length equals 13 residues. CDR3 protein: CSATEQGDQPQHF. The CDR3 DNA follows: TGCAGTGCCACCGAACAGGGGGATCAGCCCCAGCATTTT.

A few counts support this clonotype. A read error may be the cause here, since a much bigger clone is one base away. The genes are TRBV7-9 and TRBJ1-6; a possible D gene is TRBD1 (5 bases). The CDR3 runs to 18 residues. Germline CDR1 SEHNR, CDR2 FQNEAQ (reference sequence). V gave up 5 bases and J gave up 2 bases, with 19 bases separating them. CDR3 nucleotides: TGTGCCAGCAGCCCCGGACAAGGTGGGAGCCCCTATAATTCACCCCTCCACTTT. This translates into CASSPGQGGSPYNSPLHF.

The sample holds a few counts of this clonotype. J is TRBJ2-2 and V is TRBV10-3, with 10 bases that match TRBD2. Germline-derived CDR1 and CDR2 are ENHRY and SYGVKD. CDR3 length: 18 amino acids. V lost 10 bases to trimming and J lost 5 bases; unmatched junction nucleotides: 19. CDR3 DNA sequence: TGTGCCACCTTGCCGGGACTAGCGACCTCTCCCAGAACCGGGGAGCTGTTTTTT. Its protein product is CATLPGLATSPRTGELFF.

This clonotype was found many times. V and J are TRBV20-1 and TRBJ2-7, with 9 bases identical to TRBD1. CDR1 and CDR2 from the germline V gene are DFQATT and SNEGSKA (reference sequence). Germline trimming cut 2 bases from V and 3 bases from J; bases unmatched to any gene: 8. This CDR3 region has 15 residues. CDR3 in DNA: TGCAGTGCTAGATCGCCGGGACAGGGACTCTACGAGCAGTACTTC. The encoded protein is CSARSPGQGLYEQYF.

This clonotype was observed many times. The chain joins TRBV7-9 to TRBJ1-2; a possible D gene is TRBD1 (6 bases). The CDR3 has 16 residues. The V gene lost 6 bases and the J gene lost 0 bases, with 17 bases spanning the gap. The germline V gene encodes CDR1 SEHNR and CDR2 FQNEAQ (reference sequence). CDR3 amino acids: CASSSGLSGANYGYTF. The CDR3 DNA is TGTGCCAGCAGTAGTGGTTTGTCAGGGGCTAACTATGGCTACACCTTC.

The chain employs TRBV12-3 or TRBV12-4 and TRBJ2-2, with D perhaps matching TRBD1 (5 bases). The V end lost 2 bases, the J end lost 0 bases, and 7 bases lay between the germline ends. This CDR3 spans 15 amino acids. CDR3: CASSLQGTNTGELFF. CDR3 sequence (DNA): TGTGCCAGCAGTTTACAGGGTACGAACACCGGGGAGCTGTTTTTT.

In this sample, this clonotype turned up many times. The chain links TRBV4-1 to TRBJ1-4; D is unresolved. V lost 5 bases and J lost 8, with 15 bases in between. CDR3 size: 14 residues. Germline V gives CDR1 MGHRA, CDR2 YSYEKL. CDR3 region: CASSNRDGNEKLFF. The CDR3 bases are TGCGCCAGCAGCAACCGGGATGGTAACGAAAAACTGTTTTTT.

There are many counts of this clonotype. This chain links TRBV19 with TRBJ2-1, with 8 bases fitting TRBD2. V shed 3 bases, J shed 6 bases, and the junction held 7 bases outside the gene matches. From germline, CDR1 is LNHDA and CDR2 SQIVND (reference sequence). The CDR3 loop spans 15 amino acids. CDR3 region: CASSIPGGGTNEQFF. CDR3 coding DNA: TGTGCCAGTAGTATTCCAGGCGGGGGGACCAATGAGCAGTTCTTC.

A remark on this clonotype: A much bigger clone sits one base away, suggesting this may be a read error. The chain links TRBV4-1 to TRBJ2-7; D unclear. This CDR3 is 12 amino acids long. CDR1 and CDR2 (germline): MGHRA, YSYEKL. CDR3 coding DNA: TGCGCCAGCGGCCAAGACCCCTACGAGCAGTACTTC. As protein: CASGQDPYEQYF.

This clonotype has a count of ten or more. This chain uses TRBV28 with TRBJ2-1, with 12 bases aligning to TRBD2. The CDR3 has 15 amino acids. J lost 2 bases, V lost 6 bases, and 2 bases had no gene match. Germline V gene lookup returns CDR1 MDHEN and CDR2 SYDVKM. This CDR3 is CASRSSGGAYNEQFF. CDR3 DNA: TGTGCCAGCAGGTCTAGCGGGGGGGCCTACAATGAGCAGTTCTTC.

This clonotype was found many times. The gene calls are TRBV18 and TRBJ2-5, with 9 bases that match TRBD1. CDR1 and CDR2 (germline): KGHSH, LQKENI. The V gene end was trimmed by 4 bases and the J gene end by 5 bases; junction bases not matched to a gene: 5. The CDR3 contains 14 residues. CDR3 sequence reads: CASSRTGGAETQYF. CDR3 nucleotide sequence: TGTGCCAGCTCACGTACAGGGGGCGCGGAGACCCAGTACTTC. Complete variable domain (other parts from reference TRBV18 and TRBJ2-5): NAGVMQNPRHLVRRRGQEARLRCSPMKGHSHVYWYRQLPEEGLKFMVYLQKENIIDESGMPKERFSAEFPKEGPSILRIQQVVRGDSAAYFCASSRTGGAETQYFGPGTRLLVL.

In this sample, this clonotype turned up many times. The V call is TRBV20-1, the J call TRBJ1-5, with 9 bases identical to TRBD1. This CDR3 has 14 residues. The V segment lost 6 bases and the J segment 1 base; nucleotides outside the gene matches: 4. Germline V gene sequence: CDR1 DFQATT, CDR2 SNEGSKA (reference sequence). The CDR3 spells CSAPGQGSNQPQHF. Written as DNA, the CDR3 is TGCAGTGCCCCAGGACAGGGGAGCAATCAGCCCCAGCATTTT.

This clonotype was counted ten times or more. CDR3 sequence (DNA): TGCAGCGTTCACCCAGAAGAGACCCAGTACTTC. It codes for CSVHPEETQYF. The rearrangement links TRBV29-1 to TRBJ2-5, with unresolved D. Germline CDR1 is SQVTM and CDR2 is ANQGSEA. Deletions cut 5 bases from V and 3 bases from J, with 7 bases between. This CDR3 comprises 11 residues.

The rearrangement links TRBV30 to TRBJ1-1; a weak D match, TRBD1 (5 bases). The germline gives CDR1 GTSNPN, CDR2 SVGIG (reference sequence). The CDR3 totals 14 residues. Trimming removed 2 bases from V and 1 base from J, with 11 bases in between. The CDR3: CAWSPRAWNTEAFF. CDR3 coding DNA: TGTGCCTGGAGTCCCAGGGCCTGGAACACTGAAGCTTTCTTT.

This clonotype was observed a handful of times. This sequence may be a read error, since a much larger clone differs from it by one base. V is TRBV4-2 and J is TRBJ2-6; D is possibly TRBD1 or TRBD2 (6 bases each). CDR1 is LGHNA, CDR2 YNFKEQ, per germline. The CDR3 extends over 16 amino acids. CDR3 sequence: CAGSQEGGSGANVLTF. The CDR3 coding sequence is TGTGCCGGCAGCCAAGAGGGGGGTTCTGGGGCCAACGTCCTGACTTTC.